A single sample gave rise to the 21 T cell receptor beta chains below, sequenced in a study of T cell changes during pregnancy in multiple sclerosis (dated by TCRdb to between 2018 and 2020). Library method: the immunoSEQ multiplex PCR assay. The clones in this table, taken by TCRdb from immuneACCESS, are in-frame only. Not every clone is retained; where verified, under half of the shortfall comes from an unresolved V gene, and the cause of the rest is unknown. The sample table records about 57,000 clones; under 95% of these occur just once. Of the sample, roughly 3.5% falls within the top ten clones. The sequencing used peripheral blood, collected after pregnancy. The receptors stem from a female donor in good health, enrolled as a control in a pregnancy study.

The CDR3 region is CASSYPQGNTEAFF. CDR3 sequence (DNA): TGTGCCAGCAGTTACCCACAGGGAAACACTGAAGCTTTCTTT. The chain recombines TRBV28 with TRBJ1-1; perhaps TRBD1 as D (6 bases). The CDR3 consists of 14 residues. Trimming shortened V by 4 bases and J by 2 bases, and 11 bases separated the two germline ends. Germline V gene sequence: CDR1 MDHEN, CDR2 SYDVKM. Filled out from reference TRBV28 and TRBJ1-1, the complete variable domain reads DVKVTQSSRYLVKRTGEKVFLECVQDMDHENMFWYRQDPGLGLRLIYFSYDVKMKEKGDIPEGYSVSREKKERFSLILESASTNQTSMYLCASSYPQGNTEAFFGQGTRLTVV.

DNA for the CDR3: TGTGCCAGCAGCTTACAGAGCGGGGCTACCGGGGAGCTGTTTTTT. Translation: CASSLQSGATGELFF. This chain connects TRBV7-8 to TRBJ2-2; 7 bases align to TRBD2. Germline lookup yields CDR1 SGHVS and CDR2 FQNEAQ. The CDR3 loop spans 15 amino acids. With V trimmed by 2 bases and J by 5 bases, 5 bases remained unmatched.

The J gene is TRBJ1-5, the V gene TRBV9; maybe TRBD1 (5 bases). Trimming cost V 0 bases and J 3 bases, with 10 bases left between them. The CDR3 is 15 amino acids. CDR1 and CDR2 from the germline V gene are SGDLS and YYNGEE. CDR3 in amino acids: CASSVEPGLNQPQHF. The CDR3 DNA reads TGTGCCAGCAGCGTAGAGCCAGGGCTCAATCAGCCCCAGCATTTT.

The genes are TRBV6-6 and TRBJ1-5; 7 bases are shared with TRBD1. Germline V lookup: CDR1 MNHNY, CDR2 SVGAGI (reference sequence). J lost 5 bases, V lost 8 bases, and 6 bases had no gene match. The CDR3 has 13 residues. As DNA, the CDR3 is TGTGCCAGCGGGACAGCAGAGCATCAGCCCCAGCATTTT. It specifies CASGTAEHQPQHF.

The chain has TRBV19 and TRBJ2-2; 13 positions agree with TRBD2. Per the germline V gene, CDR1 is LNHDA and CDR2 is SQIVND (reference sequence). This CDR3 is 17 amino acids long. The V segment lost 3 bases and the J segment 4 bases; nucleotides outside the gene matches: 5. The CDR3 nucleotides read TGTGCCAGTAGTATCGGACTAGCGGGAGAAGTCACCGGGGAGCTGTTTTTT. Protein product: CASSIGLAGEVTGELFF. Full variable domain (missing parts from reference TRBV19 and TRBJ2-2): DGGITQSPKYLFRKEGQNVTLSCEQNLNHDAMYWYRQDPGQGLRLIYYSQIVNDFQKGDIAEGYSVSREKKESFPLTVTSAQKNPTAFYLCASSIGLAGEVTGELFFGEGSRLTVL.

This chain joins TRBV19 and TRBJ2-3; D may be TRBD2 (6 bases). This CDR3 comprises 11 residues. V was trimmed by 8 bases and J by 5 bases, leaving 8 bases between them. The germline gives CDR1 LNHDA, CDR2 SQIVND (reference sequence). The CDR3 coding sequence is TGTGCCAGTTCCGGGAGAGATACGCAGTATTTT. Its protein is CASSGRDTQYF.

V gene TRBV10-3 combines with J gene TRBJ1-1; 9 nucleotides align to TRBD1. This CDR3 is built from 14 residues. The V gene end was trimmed by 5 bases and the J gene end by 3 bases; junction bases not matched to a gene: 4. Germline CDR1 and CDR2: ENHRY and SYGVKD. CDR3 bases: TGTGCCATCAGTCAAACAGGGGGCGACACTGAAGCTTTCTTT. Protein sequence: CAISQTGGDTEAFF.

This chain joins TRBV6-5 and TRBJ1-1; D not certain. CDR3 length: 15 amino acids. V was shortened by 4 bases and J by 3 bases, with 15 bases between the two germline ends. Germline V gene sequence: CDR1 MNHEY, CDR2 SVGAGI. Here the CDR3 DNA reads TGTGCCAGCAGTTCCTTGGGAGGGTGGGACACTGAAGCTTTCTTT. It encodes CASSSLGGWDTEAFF.

The chain joins TRBV7-8 to TRBJ2-3; 9 nucleotides line up with TRBD2. The CDR3 spans 16 residues. Germline assignment: CDR1 SGHVS and CDR2 FQNEAQ. V gave up 3 bases and J gave up 3 bases; unmatched junction bases: 7. The CDR3 loop reads CASSFYSGSRTDTQYF. The CDR3 bases are TGTGCCAGCAGCTTCTATAGCGGGAGTCGAACAGATACGCAGTATTTT.

This chain connects TRBV9 to TRBJ2-5; D might be TRBD1 (5 bases). CDR1 is SGDLS and CDR2 is YYNGEE in the germline V gene. The V end lost 4 bases, the J end lost 2 bases, and 9 bases lay between the germline ends. The CDR3 runs to 13 residues. CDR3 DNA sequence: TGTGCCAGCAGCAGGACACAGCAAGAGACCCAGTACTTC. Residues: CASSRTQQETQYF.

This sequence joins TRBV28 and TRBJ2-7, with 12 bases identical to TRBD2. The CDR3 length is 15 residues. The germline CDR1 and CDR2 sequences are MDHEN and SYDVKM. With 4 bases clipped from V and 7 bases from J, the junction kept 8 bases outside the gene matches. This chain's CDR3 is CASSSLAGGPIEQYF. As DNA, the CDR3 is TGTGCCAGCAGTTCTCTAGCGGGAGGGCCAATTGAGCAGTACTTC.

This sequence joins TRBV18 and TRBJ1-2; D perhaps matches TRBD1 (6 bases). CDR1 and CDR2 (germline): KGHSH, LQKENI. V lost 0 bases to trimming and J lost 4 bases, with 18 bases between them. CDR3 length equals 17 residues. The CDR3 sequence is CASSPPLTGSMVYGYTF. The CDR3 nucleotides are TGTGCCAGCTCACCACCGCTAACAGGGAGTATGGTCTATGGCTACACCTTC.

The rearrangement uses TRBV28 and TRBJ1-5; a possible D gene is TRBD1 (5 bases). CDR3 length: 14 amino acids. Deletions cut 7 bases from V and 0 bases from J, with 10 bases between. CDR1 is MDHEN and CDR2 is SYDVKM in the germline V gene. The CDR3 region has the DNA TGTGCCAGCACCCAGGGAGGTAGCAATCAGCCCCAGCATTTT. As protein: CASTQGGSNQPQHF.

This chain joins TRBV7-8 and TRBJ1-1, with 10 bases identical to TRBD1. The length of the CDR3 is 15 residues. V lost 1 base, J lost 4 bases, and 3 bases stayed unmatched. CDR1 and CDR2 (germline): SGHVS, FQNEAQ. CDR3 in amino acids: CASSLGTGGLTEAFF. In DNA form, the CDR3 reads TGTGCCAGCAGCTTAGGGACAGGGGGACTCACTGAAGCTTTCTTT.

This chain uses TRBV11-2 with TRBJ1-5; D possibly corresponds to TRBD1 (6 bases). Per the germline V gene, CDR1 is SGHAT and CDR2 is FQNNGV. The V end lost 5 bases, the J end lost 1 base, and 9 bases lay between the germline ends. The CDR3 sequence is 14 residues long. In DNA, the CDR3 is TGTGCCAGCAGCGTGGGACAAAGCAATCAGCCCCAGCATTTT. This gives the protein CASSVGQSNQPQHF.

V gene TRBV6-5 combines with J gene TRBJ2-2; D remains ambiguous. This CDR3 region has 16 residues. Germline V gene data show CDR1 as MNHEY and CDR2 as SVGAGI. The V end was cut by 0 bases, the J end by 1 base, with 9 bases between. Written as DNA, the CDR3 is TGTGCCAGCAGTTACTCGAATCGGTTGAACACCGGGGAGCTGTTTTTT. Protein product: CASSYSNRLNTGELFF.

The chain couples TRBV9 to TRBJ2-2; 8 nucleotides agree with TRBD2. This CDR3 comprises 17 residues. Per the germline V gene, CDR1 is SGDLS and CDR2 is YYNGEE. V gave up 0 bases and J gave up 0 bases; unmatched junction bases: 4. The CDR3 nucleotides are TGTGCCAGCAGCGTAGTAAGCGGGGGCTCGAACACCGGGGAGCTGTTTTTT. This encodes CASSVVSGGSNTGELFF. The variable domain in full, completed from reference TRBV9 and TRBJ2-2, reads DSGVTQTPKHLITATGQRVTLRCSPRSGDLSVYWYQQSLDQGLQFLIQYYNGEERAKGNILERFSAQQFPDLHSELNLSSLELGDSALYFCASSVVSGGSNTGELFFGEGSRLTVL.

The genes are TRBV10-3 and TRBJ1-2; TRBD1 agrees at 7 bases. V gave up 0 bases and J gave up 4 bases; unmatched junction bases: 5. The germline CDR1 and CDR2 sequences are ENHRY and SYGVKD. The CDR3 runs 15 residues. The CDR3 region is CAISESGQVGYGYTF. The CDR3 DNA reads as TGTGCCATCAGTGAGTCCGGACAGGTTGGCTATGGCTACACCTTC.

This chain joins TRBV5-1 and TRBJ2-1; 10 nucleotides align to TRBD1. The V gene end was trimmed by 8 bases and the J gene end by 7 bases; junction bases not matched to a gene: 3. Germline V gene lookup returns CDR1 SGHRS and CDR2 YFSETQ. The CDR3 covers 12 residues. CDR3 loop: CASGTGDNEQFF. DNA for the CDR3: TGCGCCAGTGGGACAGGGGATAATGAGCAGTTCTTC.

The chain joins TRBV11-3 to TRBJ2-7; D gene uncertain. The V gene lost 1 base and the J gene lost 3 bases, with 7 bases spanning the gap. CDR1 and CDR2 (germline): SGHNT, YENEEA. The CDR3 consists of 13 residues. This CDR3 reads CASSLGAIYEQYF. CDR3 nucleotides: TGTGCCAGCAGCTTAGGGGCGATCTACGAGCAGTACTTC.

The chain joins TRBV19 to TRBJ2-7; maybe TRBD2 (5 bases). From germline, CDR1 is LNHDA and CDR2 SQIVND (reference sequence). Between the trimmed V and J ends, which lost 4 bases and 4 bases, there was a span of 14 bases. CDR3 length: 14 residues. The CDR3 nucleotides read TGTGCCAGTAGTAAGGGCGGAGGCCCATACGAGCAGTACTTC. It codes for CASSKGGGPYEQYF.